This is a list of T cell receptor beta chains from one sample in a study of PD-1 blockade in classical Hodgkin lymphoma. Some clones are missing from TCRdb's copy, which holds only in-frame ones; the method was immunoSEQ multiplex PCR. The repertoire holds about 35,000 clones, with 76% as singletons. The sequencing here drew on peripheral blood mononuclear cells (PBMCs), taken before the second cycle of nivolumab. These receptor sequences come from a human donor with classical Hodgkin lymphoma. CDR3s include the opening cysteine and the closing phenylalanine or tryptophan. The D gene is left open where the match is weak. Clone size appears in some rows only: once, few, many, or a class for an expanded clone.

V gene	D gene	clone size	J gene	CDR3 protein	CDR3 DNA
TRBV7-2	-	-	TRBJ1-6	CASSFQGWDSPLHF	TGTGCCAGCAGCTTCCAGGGATGGGATTCACCCCTCCACTTT
TRBV7-2	-	-	TRBJ1-2	CASSLRNNYGYTF	TGTGCCAGCAGCTTACGCAATAACTATGGCTACACCTTC
TRBV7-2	TRBD1	-	TRBJ1-6	CASSFGRDRGHPPLHF	TGTGCCAGCAGCTTCGGACGGGACAGGGGGCATCCACCCCTCCACTTT
TRBV5-1	-	once	TRBJ2-1	CASSSVGGLGEQFF	TGCGCCAGCAGCTCGGTGGGGGGCCTCGGCGAGCAGTTCTTC
TRBV30	-	-	TRBJ1-4	CAWSVSVHEKLFF	TGTGCCTGGAGTGTATCGGTTCATGAAAAACTGTTTTTT
TRBV4-3	TRBD1	-	TRBJ1-2	CASSHLAGGSNYGYTF	TGCGCCAGCAGCCATCTGGCAGGGGGATCTAACTATGGCTACACCTTC
TRBV5-1	-	-	TRBJ2-1	CASSLGQVQGGNEQFF	TGCGCCAGCAGCTTGGGACAGGTCCAGGGGGGCAATGAGCAGTTCTTC
TRBV4-3	-	-	TRBJ1-2	CASSSLSEEGKVNYGYTF	TGCGCCAGCAGCTCTTTGAGTGAGGAGGGGAAGGTAAACTATGGCTACACCTTC
TRBV27	TRBD1	-	TRBJ1-1	CASSTGQGNTEAFF	TGTGCCAGCAGTACCGGACAGGGGAACACTGAAGCTTTCTTT
TRBV2	TRBD2	-	TRBJ2-3	CASSEQEGGGADTQYF	TGTGCCAGCAGTGAACAGGAAGGCGGGGGGGCAGATACGCAGTATTTT
TRBV5-6	-	-	TRBJ1-2	CASSPRGGRGYTF	TGTGCCAGCAGCCCACGGGGGGGACGCGGCTACACCTTC
TRBV27	TRBD1	few	TRBJ2-3	CASSRDRGTDTQYF	TGTGCCAGCAGCCGGGACAGGGGGACAGATACGCAGTATTTT
TRBV27	-	-	TRBJ2-6	CASSFGLEVMFSGANVLTF	TGTGCCAGCAGTTTTGGCCTGGAGGTGATGTTCTCTGGGGCCAACGTCCTGACTTTC
TRBV18	TRBD1	-	TRBJ1-5	CASSPTGGENSNQPQHF	TGTGCCAGCTCACCCACAGGGGGGGAGAATAGCAATCAGCCCCAGCATTTT
TRBV12-5	-	-	TRBJ1-4	CASGLVTAFGEKLFF	TGTGCTAGTGGTTTGGTAACGGCATTTGGTGAAAAACTGTTTTTT
TRBV19	TRBD2	-	TRBJ2-3	CASRGLAATDTQYF	TGTGCCAGTAGGGGACTAGCCGCCACAGATACGCAGTATTTT
TRBV5-5	-	-	TRBJ1-1	CASSLEGHTEAFF	TGTGCCAGCAGCTTAGAAGGCCACACTGAAGCTTTCTTT
TRBV7-9	-	once	TRBJ2-3	CASSYTDTQYF	TGTGCCAGCAGCTACACAGATACGCAGTATTTT
TRBV5-1	TRBD1	-	TRBJ1-1	CASSPDRGDTEAFF	TGCGCCAGCAGCCCGGACAGGGGGGACACTGAAGCTTTCTTT
TRBV7-8	-	-	TRBJ2-3	CASSLRGAEDTQYF	TGTGCCAGCAGCTTAAGGGGGGCAGAAGATACGCAGTATTTT
TRBV20-1	-	-	TRBJ2-1	CSALAGGEQFF	TGCAGTGCTTTAGCTGGCGGTGAGCAGTTCTTC
TRBV6-1	-	-	TRBJ2-7	CASSDRRESYEQYF	TGTGCCAGCAGTGATCGCAGGGAGTCCTACGAGCAGTACTTC
TRBV6-5	-	few	TRBJ1-1	CASSSISEAFF	TGTGCCAGCAGTTCCATCAGTGAAGCTTTCTTT
TRBV21-1	-	-	TRBJ1-4	CASSTDEGGNEKLFF	TGTGCCAGCAGCACCGACGAGGGCGGTAATGAAAAACTGTTTTTT
TRBV19	-	-	TRBJ2-7	CASSGRWTDGRNEQYF	TGTGCCAGTAGTGGGCGGTGGACAGACGGACGAAACGAGCAGTACTTC
TRBV12-5	-	once	TRBJ1-2	CASGPPGVLLPYGYTF	TGTGCTAGTGGTCCCCCAGGGGTCCTCCTTCCATATGGCTACACCTTC
TRBV9	-	few	TRBJ2-5	CASSVARGPPAETQYF	TGTGCCAGCAGCGTAGCGAGGGGCCCCCCGGCAGAGACCCAGTACTTC
TRBV2	TRBD2	-	TRBJ2-5	CASSEGESGGFQETQYF	TGTGCCAGCAGTGAAGGGGAAAGCGGGGGTTTCCAAGAGACCCAGTACTTC
TRBV21-1	-	-	TRBJ2-7	CASSASSSCSYEQYF	TGTGCCAGCAGCGCCTCTAGCAGTTGCTCCTACGAGCAGTACTTC
TRBV5-6	TRBD1	-	TRBJ1-2	CASSPIGQDFNYGYTF	TGTGCCAGCAGCCCCATCGGACAGGACTTTAACTATGGCTACACCTTC
TRBV4-1	-	many	TRBJ1-3	CASSQGRATGNTIYF	TGCGCCAGCAGCCAAGGCAGGGCCACTGGAAACACCATATATTTT
TRBV4-2	TRBD2	few	TRBJ2-7	CASSQDARSSGGQPYEQYF	TGTGCCAGCAGCCAAGATGCCCGAAGTAGCGGGGGTCAACCCTACGAGCAGTACTTC
TRBV4-2	TRBD1	few	TRBJ2-7	CASSQATGWDYEQYF	TGTGCCAGCAGCCAAGCGACAGGGTGGGACTACGAGCAGTACTTC
TRBV7-9	TRBD1	-	TRBJ1-5	CASSATGGDVQPQHF	TGTGCCAGCAGCGCCACAGGGGGAGACGTACAGCCCCAGCATTTT
TRBV4-3	TRBD1	-	TRBJ1-2	CASSHADREDGYTF	TGCGCCAGCAGCCATGCCGACAGGGAGGATGGCTACACCTTC
TRBV6-6	-	-	TRBJ1-2	CASSYPPSIQNYGYTF	TGTGCCAGCAGTTACCCACCCTCGATCCAAAACTATGGCTACACCTTC
TRBV27	-	few	TRBJ2-5	CASSWGASETQYF	TGTGCCAGCAGTTGGGGGGCGTCAGAGACCCAGTACTTC
TRBV6-4	TRBD2	few	TRBJ2-7	CASSDPRPPGLAGGKEQYF	TGTGCCAGCAGTGATCCCCGCCCCCCCGGACTAGCGGGGGGGAAGGAGCAGTACTTC
TRBV5-4	TRBD2	-	TRBJ2-2	CASRERGAIGELFF	TGTGCCAGCAGGGAGCGGGGGGCGATCGGGGAGCTGTTTTTT
TRBV5-4	-	-	TRBJ2-3	CASSSRTQSDTQYF	TGTGCCAGCAGCTCCCGGACCCAGTCGGATACGCAGTATTTT
TRBV4-3	TRBD2	-	TRBJ2-3	CASSQSSRGGATDTQYF	TGCGCCAGCAGCCAGTCCTCGCGGGGGGGGGCCACAGATACGCAGTATTTT
TRBV5-1	TRBD2	-	TRBJ2-3	CASSLAGESDTQYF	TGCGCCAGCAGCCTAGCGGGGGAGTCAGATACGCAGTATTTT
TRBV27	-	-	TRBJ2-2	CASSWGRDTGELFF	TGTGCCAGCAGTTGGGGACGGGACACCGGGGAGCTGTTTTTT
TRBV6-1	-	few	TRBJ1-6	CASSVGQTYNSPLHF	TGTGCCAGCAGCGTCGGACAGACTTATAATTCACCCCTCCACTTT
TRBV18	-	-	TRBJ1-2	CASSPTGLYGYTF	TGTGCCAGCTCACCTACAGGGCTCTATGGCTACACCTTC
TRBV6-5	TRBD2	once	TRBJ2-1	CASSTGTRDYNEQFF	TGTGCCAGCAGCACCGGGACTAGGGACTACAATGAGCAGTTCTTC
TRBV4-3	-	-	TRBJ1-3	CASSQAVGGNTIYF	TGCGCCAGCAGCCAAGCAGTGGGGGGAAACACCATATATTTT
TRBV5-3	-	few	TRBJ1-3	CARRFLGPGNTIYF	TGTGCCAGAAGGTTCCTCGGCCCTGGAAACACCATATATTTT
TRBV10-3	TRBD1	-	TRBJ1-6	CAIRGTGSDSPLHF	TGTGCCATCAGGGGGACAGGGAGTGATTCACCCCTCCACTTT
TRBV7-2	-	-	TRBJ2-5	CASRGGETQYF	TGTGCCAGCAGGGGGGGAGAGACCCAGTACTTC
TRBV4-3	-	-	TRBJ2-7	CASSQEGAVTYEQYF	TGCGCCAGCAGCCAAGAAGGGGCCGTCACCTACGAGCAGTACTTC
TRBV27	-	-	TRBJ1-1	CASSLGGGGEAFF	TGTGCCAGCAGTTTAGGAGGGGGGGGAGAAGCTTTCTTT
TRBV5-6	-	-	TRBJ1-5	CASSFRAGQGIQPQHF	TGTGCCAGCAGCTTTCGTGCAGGGCAGGGAATTCAGCCCCAGCATTTT
TRBV10-2	-	-	TRBJ2-7	CASSGREMDEQYF	TGCGCCAGCAGTGGACGGGAAATGGACGAGCAGTACTTC
TRBV5-1	TRBD1	-	TRBJ2-7	CASSSAAGGYEQYF	TGCGCCAGCAGCTCGGCAGCAGGGGGCTACGAGCAGTACTTC
TRBV5-1	-	-	TRBJ2-5	CASSAGGGWGKTQYF	TGCGCCAGCAGCGCAGGAGGCGGGTGGGGAAAGACCCAGTACTTC
TRBV5-1	-	-	TRBJ2-3	CASSSGVFSTDTQYF	TGCGCCAGCAGCTCAGGGGTGTTTAGCACAGATACGCAGTATTTT
TRBV7-8	-	-	TRBJ2-7	CASSLGLNPYEQYF	TGTGCCAGCAGCCTCGGTTTAAACCCCTACGAGCAGTACTTC